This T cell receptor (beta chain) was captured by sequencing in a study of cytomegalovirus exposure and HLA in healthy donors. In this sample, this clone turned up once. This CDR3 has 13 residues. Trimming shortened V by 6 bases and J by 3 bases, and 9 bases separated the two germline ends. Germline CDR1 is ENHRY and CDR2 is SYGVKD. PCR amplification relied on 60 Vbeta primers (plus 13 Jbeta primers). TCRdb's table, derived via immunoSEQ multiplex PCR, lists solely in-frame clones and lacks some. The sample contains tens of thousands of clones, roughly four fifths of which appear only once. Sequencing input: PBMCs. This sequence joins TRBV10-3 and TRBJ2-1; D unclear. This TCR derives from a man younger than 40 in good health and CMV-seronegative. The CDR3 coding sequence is TGTGCCATCAGCGGGTCATTCTACAATGAGCAGTTCTTC. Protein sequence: CAISGSFYNEQFF.